What follows are 25 T cell receptor beta chains derived from one specimen sequenced in a study of shared clonotypes between healthy human individuals. Profiled with immunoSEQ multiplex PCR; TCRdb holds only in-frame clones, not every one. The sample yields approximately 640,000 clones, 90% seen once. Sequenced input: memory CD8+ T cells from PBMCs. The subset denotes: CD45RO+ cells pooled with CCR7-negative TemRA cells. Every receptor here comes from a man aged 18 to 35 in good health. Some clones in this sample may be carry-over from other donors' samples.

The chain has TRBV11-1 and TRBJ2-3; the match to TRBD2 covers 11 bases. The CDR3 has 18 residues. V shed 5 bases, J shed 1 base, and the junction held 11 bases outside the gene matches. CDR1 is SGHAT, CDR2 FQDESV, per germline (reference sequence). CDR3 DNA: TGTGCCAGCAGCCCGGACATCGGACTAGCGGGCCGCACAGATACGCAGTATTTT. Protein product: CASSPDIGLAGRTDTQYF.

The gene calls are TRBV28 and TRBJ2-5; TRBD2 matches at 7 bases. This CDR3 has 15 amino acids. Germline V gives CDR1 MDHEN, CDR2 SYDVKM. Trimming at V came to 2 bases and at J to 5 bases, leaving 8 bases not matched to a gene. The CDR3 nucleotides are TGTGCCAGCAGTTTAGAGACTAGCATAAGGGAGACCCAGTACTTC. Protein product: CASSLETSIRETQYF.

This sequence joins TRBV27 and TRBJ2-2; D gene ambiguous. In germline, CDR1 is MNHEY, CDR2 SMNVEV (reference sequence). The V end lost 3 bases, the J end lost 4 bases, and 18 bases lay between the germline ends. The CDR3 totals 17 residues. This chain's CDR3 is CASSFDQRYSGTGELFF. DNA of the CDR3: TGTGCCAGCAGTTTCGATCAGAGGTACAGTGGCACCGGGGAGCTGTTTTTT.

This clone came up once. This chain connects TRBV7-9 to TRBJ2-5; D tentatively fits TRBD1 or TRBD2 (5 bases each). The germline V gene has CDR1 SEHNR and CDR2 FQNEAQ (reference sequence). The germline V and J ends were trimmed by 6 bases and 2 bases, with 13 bases remaining between them. The CDR3 is 14 residues long. The CDR3 sequence: CASRRGPGQETQYF. The CDR3, as DNA: TGTGCCAGCAGACGGGGACCGGGGCAAGAGACCCAGTACTTC. Combining the CDR3 with reference TRBV7-9 and TRBJ2-5 gives the whole variable domain DTGVSQNPRHKITKRGQNVTFRCDPISEHNRLYWYRQTLGQGPEFLTYFQNEAQLEKSRLLSDRFSAERPKGSFSTLEIQRTEQGDSAMYLCASRRGPGQETQYFGPGTRLLVL.

This clone was seen once. Other nucleotide sequences from this sample produce the same CDR3. The rearrangement joins TRBV28 to TRBJ2-3; D is unresolved. Germline assignment: CDR1 MDHEN and CDR2 SYDVKM. V lost 1 base to trimming and J lost 6 bases, with 2 bases between them. The CDR3 is 11 residues long. The CDR3 sequence: CASSLSDTQYF. In DNA, the CDR3 is TGTGCCAGCAGTTTATCGGATACGCAGTATTTT.

This chain links TRBV27 with TRBJ1-2; D perhaps matches TRBD1 (6 bases). Germline-derived CDR1 and CDR2 are MNHEY and SMNVEV (reference sequence). Trimming pared 4 bases from V and 4 bases from J, leaving 13 bases between. This CDR3 has 14 residues. As DNA, the CDR3 is TGTGCCAGCAGTTATAGGGGGGTATTCTATGGCTACACCTTC. Translated, it gives CASSYRGVFYGYTF.

The V call is TRBV2, the J call TRBJ1-2; D is unresolved. This CDR3 contains 14 residues. In germline, CDR1 is SNHLY, CDR2 FYNNEI. Trimming cost V 2 bases and J 3 bases, with 10 bases left between them. CDR3 coding DNA: TGTGCCAGCAGTGAACCAAATATGGACTATGGCTACACCTTC. Protein: CASSEPNMDYGYTF. The full variable domain, in which reference TRBV2 and TRBJ1-2 provide the parts outside the CDR3, is EPEVTQTPSHQVTQMGQEVILRCVPISNHLYFYWYRQILGQKVEFLVSFYNNEISEKSEIFDDQFSVERPDGSNFTLKIRSTKLEDSAMYFCASSEPNMDYGYTFGSGTRLTVV.

This chain joins TRBV4-3 and TRBJ2-2; TRBD2 agrees at 7 bases. V lost 0 bases, J lost 4 bases, and 5 bases stayed unmatched. Germline V gene lookup returns CDR1 LGHNA and CDR2 YSLEER. This CDR3 spans 16 amino acids. CDR3 loop: CASSQDETGGTGELFF. The CDR3 DNA reads TGCGCCAGCAGCCAAGATGAAACGGGAGGCACCGGGGAGCTGTTTTTT.

CDR3 sequence: CASSLGQGMPDTQYF. The CDR3 DNA is TGTGCCAGCAGCTTAGGACAGGGTATGCCAGATACGCAGTATTTT. The chain employs TRBV7-9 and TRBJ2-3; 7 bases map to TRBD1. The V and J ends lost 1 base and 4 bases, in that order; junction bases with no gene match: 5. The CDR3 is 15 amino acids. Germline CDR1 and CDR2: SEHNR and FQNEAQ (reference sequence).

The V gene is TRBV5-1, the J gene TRBJ2-4; 8 bases are a match to TRBD1. Germline V gene data show CDR1 as SGHRS and CDR2 as YFSETQ. The junction had 6 bases not matched to a gene; V was cut back by 4 bases and J by 3 bases. The CDR3 covers 15 residues. Written as DNA, the CDR3 is TGCGCCAGCAGCCTGACAGGGGAGGTCAAAAACATTCAGTACTTC. Translating it yields CASSLTGEVKNIQYF.

The chain joins TRBV13 to TRBJ2-7; D might be TRBD2 (5 bases). Trimming left V 5 bases short and J 2 bases short, with 19 bases between. Germline V gene lookup returns CDR1 PRHDT and CDR2 FYEKMQ (reference sequence). This CDR3 region has 16 residues. CDR3 residues: CASSPRLSGRPYEQYF. As DNA, the CDR3 is TGTGCCAGCAGCCCCAGGTTGAGCGGAAGACCCTACGAGCAGTACTTC.

V gene TRBV9 combines with J gene TRBJ1-5; no clear D. The CDR3 is 13 residues long. V lost 4 bases, J lost 7 bases, and 12 bases lay in between. Germline V gene data show CDR1 as SGDLS and CDR2 as YYNGEE. The CDR3 DNA reads as TGTGCCAGCAGCCGCGGGGATAGCCAGCCCCAGCATTTT. The encoded protein is CASSRGDSQPQHF.

J is TRBJ2-7 and V is TRBV30; the match to TRBD1 covers 7 bases. CDR1 and CDR2 from the germline V gene are GTSNPN and SVGIG (reference sequence). V gave up 7 bases and J gave up 0 bases; unmatched junction bases: 6. This CDR3 has 13 residues. The CDR3, as DNA: TGTGCCTTACATACAGGGGACTCCTACGAGCAGTACTTC. Protein sequence: CALHTGDSYEQYF. The full variable domain, its missing parts supplied by reference TRBV30 and TRBJ2-7, is SQTIHQWPATLVQPVGSPLSLECTVEGTSNPNLYWYRQAAGRGLQLLFYSVGIGQISSEVPQNLSASRPQDRQFILSSKKLLLSDSGFYLCALHTGDSYEQYFGPGTRLTVT.

This clone was observed once. The J gene is TRBJ2-5, the V gene TRBV4-1, with 7 bases lining up with TRBD2. Germline V CDR1 and CDR2: MGHRA, YSYEKL. The trim removed 1 base at V and 3 bases at J, leaving 2 bases unmatched. The CDR3 sequence is 14 residues long. CDR3 sequence (DNA): TGCGCCAGCAGCCAAGGGGGGAGGGAAGAGACCCAGTACTTC. Protein product: CASSQGGREETQYF.

This chain links TRBV11-1 with TRBJ2-2, with D perhaps given as TRBD1 or TRBD2 (5 bases each). V was shortened by 2 bases and J by 1 base, with 11 bases between the two germline ends. Germline V CDR1 and CDR2: SGHAT, FQDESV (reference sequence). The CDR3 runs to 16 residues. CDR3 sequence reads: CASSLPGPENTGELFF. The CDR3 bases are TGTGCCAGCAGCTTACCGGGACCCGAGAACACCGGGGAGCTGTTTTTT.

This clone was recorded once. The CDR3 spells CACGLAGGNYEQYF. CDR3 sequence (DNA): TGTGCCTGCGGACTAGCGGGAGGGAACTACGAGCAGTACTTC. The chain uses TRBV28 and TRBJ2-7, with 15 nucleotides matching TRBD2. This CDR3 spans 14 amino acids. V trimming: 11 bases; J trimming: 3 bases; junction bases outside the gene matches: 5. Germline V lookup: CDR1 MDHEN, CDR2 SYDVKM. Filled out from reference TRBV28 and TRBJ2-7, the complete variable domain reads DVKVTQSSRYLVKRTGEKVFLECVQDMDHENMFWYRQDPGLGLRLIYFSYDVKMKEKGDIPEGYSVSREKKERFSLILESASTNQTSMYLCACGLAGGNYEQYFGPGTRLTVT.

This clone was observed a few times. The V gene is TRBV7-9, the J gene TRBJ1-2; D not resolved. CDR3 size: 14 residues. Germline assignment: CDR1 SEHNR and CDR2 FQNEAQ (reference sequence). V dropped 2 bases and J dropped 4 bases, with 11 bases sitting between them. As DNA, the CDR3 is TGTGCCAGCAGCTTATCGACTATCTTCTATGGCTACACCTTC. This encodes CASSLSTIFYGYTF.

The chain recombines TRBV7-3 with TRBJ2-2; either TRBD1 or TRBD2 may supply D (5 bases each). This CDR3 region has 15 residues. V gave up 5 bases and J gave up 6 bases, with 16 bases separating them. CDR1 and CDR2 (germline): SGHTA, FQGTGA. The DNA of the CDR3 is TGTGCCAGCAGCCTACTAGACAGTCCGCCCGGGGAGCTGTTTTTT. Amino acid sequence: CASSLLDSPPGELFF.

The chain couples TRBV5-1 to TRBJ1-2, with unresolved D. The CDR3 loop spans 15 amino acids. Germline values: CDR1 SGHRS, CDR2 YFSETQ. V shed 0 bases and J shed 0 bases, with 9 bases lying between them. CDR3 loop: CASSLEYTPNYGYTF. The CDR3 nucleotides are TGCGCCAGCAGCTTGGAGTATACCCCTAACTATGGCTACACCTTC.

The chain links TRBV10-1 to TRBJ2-1, with 10 bases matching TRBD2. Germline lookup yields CDR1 WNHNN and CDR2 SYGVQD (reference sequence). The CDR3 runs 15 residues. V dropped 2 bases and J dropped 6; count of bases not matched to a gene: 4. This CDR3 reads CASSEGLAGVNEQFF. CDR3 sequence (DNA): TGCGCCAGCAGTGAGGGGCTAGCGGGAGTCAATGAGCAGTTCTTC.

The chain combines TRBV30 with TRBJ1-3; D is perhaps TRBD1 (6 bases). The CDR3 sequence is 17 residues long. V lost 1 base, J lost 3 bases, and 19 bases lay in between. Germline loops: CDR1 GTSNPN, CDR2 SVGIG (reference sequence). In DNA, the CDR3 is TGTGCCTGGAGTGCCTCTCTGACAGGACCTTATGGAAACACCATATATTTT. Residues: CAWSASLTGPYGNTIYF.

The chain has TRBV4-3 and TRBJ1-2, with D unclear. The length of the CDR3 is 18 residues. Germline-derived CDR1 and CDR2 are LGHNA and YSLEER. Deletions cut 0 bases from V and 4 bases from J, with 21 bases between. The CDR3 sequence is CASSQESAQTLGFYGYTF. DNA for the CDR3: TGCGCCAGCAGCCAAGAGTCGGCACAGACTTTGGGGTTCTATGGCTACACCTTC.

For this clone: The sample carries other DNA sequences with the same CDR3. The genes are TRBV4-1 and TRBJ1-1; maybe TRBD1 (5 bases). The CDR3 contains 14 residues. CDR1 and CDR2 (germline): MGHRA, YSYEKL. V was trimmed by 0 bases and J by 1 base, leaving 6 bases between them. The CDR3 loop reads CASSQDRGNTEAFF. DNA for the CDR3: TGCGCCAGCAGCCAAGATAGGGGGAACACTGAAGCTTTCTTT.

V is TRBV9 and J is TRBJ2-3, with 7 bases that match TRBD2. The CDR3 consists of 16 residues. Trimming took 0 bases from V and 2 from J; bases not matched to a gene: 6. Germline V gene lookup returns CDR1 SGDLS and CDR2 YYNGEE. The CDR3 protein is CASSVATLAATDTQYF. In DNA form, the CDR3 reads TGTGCCAGCAGCGTAGCTACCCTAGCGGCCACAGATACGCAGTATTTT.

The chain is built from TRBV11-3 and TRBJ2-5, with D perhaps matching TRBD1 or TRBD2 (6 bases each). This CDR3 region has 13 residues. V gave up 3 bases and J gave up 4 bases, with 9 bases separating them. Per the germline V gene, CDR1 is SGHNT and CDR2 is YENEEA. The chain's CDR3 is CASSFRGGETQYF. The CDR3 nucleotides are TGTGCCAGCAGCTTCAGGGGAGGAGAGACCCAGTACTTC. Full variable domain (missing parts from reference TRBV11-3 and TRBJ2-5): EAGVVQSPRYKIIEKKQPVAFWCNPISGHNTLYWYLQNLGQGPELLIRYENEEAVDDSQLPKDRFSAERLKGVDSTLKIQPAELGDSAVYLCASSFRGGETQYFGPGTRLLVL.